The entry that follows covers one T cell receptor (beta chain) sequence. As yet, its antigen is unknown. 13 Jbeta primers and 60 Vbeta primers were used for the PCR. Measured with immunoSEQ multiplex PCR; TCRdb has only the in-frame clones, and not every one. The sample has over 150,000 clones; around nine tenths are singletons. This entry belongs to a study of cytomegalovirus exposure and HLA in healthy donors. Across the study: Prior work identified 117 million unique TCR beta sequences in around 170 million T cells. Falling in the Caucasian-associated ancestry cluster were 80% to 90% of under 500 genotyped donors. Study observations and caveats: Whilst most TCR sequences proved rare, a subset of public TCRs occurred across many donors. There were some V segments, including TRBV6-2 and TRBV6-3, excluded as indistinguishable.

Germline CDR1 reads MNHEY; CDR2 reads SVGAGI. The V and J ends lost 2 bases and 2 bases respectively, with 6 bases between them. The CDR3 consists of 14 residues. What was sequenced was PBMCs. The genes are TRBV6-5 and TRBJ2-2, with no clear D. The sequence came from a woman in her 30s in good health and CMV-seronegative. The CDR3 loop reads CASSYPTNTGELFF. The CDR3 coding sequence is TGTGCCAGCAGTTACCCTACTAACACCGGGGAGCTGTTTTTT.